This entry is about one T cell receptor beta chain. This record belongs to a study of PD-1 blockade in classical Hodgkin lymphoma. Sample time point: newly diagnosed, previously untreated cHL patient sample. Starting with thawed PBMCs, CD4+ T cells were purified by magnetic negative selection. Peripheral samples used as comparators were newly diagnosed, untreated classical Hodgkin lymphoma PBMCs. With 6 bases removed from V and 5 bases from J, the gap between germline ends came to 16 bases. The CDR3 extends over 14 amino acids. The germline CDR1 and CDR2 sequences are MNHEY and SMNVEV (reference sequence). Method: immunoSEQ multiplex PCR; TCRdb's copy keeps in-frame clones and lacks some. The sample yields about 35,000 clones, roughly 91% seen once.

This chain uses TRBV27 with TRBJ2-5; D not resolved. The sequenced sample consisted of CD4+ T cells from blood. The origin of this receptor is a human donor with classical Hodgkin lymphoma. CDR3 sequence: CASRGLWIGETQYF. The CDR3 DNA is TGTGCCAGCAGGGGTCTTTGGATAGGGGAGACCCAGTACTTC.